Listed here is a single T cell receptor beta chain. These data come from a study of T cells in tuberculosis. The assay was immunoSEQ multiplex PCR, and TCRdb's table has in-frame clones only and misses some. The sample holds 25,000 to 30,000 clones; around 90% are singletons and the top ten take 6% to 7%. Germline V CDR1 and CDR2: MNHEY, SMNVEV (reference sequence). The CDR3 is 17 amino acids. J lost 3 bases, V lost 4 bases, and 10 bases had no gene match. The clonotype was recovered from a donor between 10 and 29 years old with latent tuberculosis or without tuberculosis infection. The rearrangement links TRBV27 to TRBJ1-4, with TRBD1 identical over 8 bases. Input material: PBMCs. As DNA, the CDR3 is TGTGCCAGCAGTTCTCTCAGGGGGCCTGGGGCTAATGAAAAACTGTTTTTT. Translated, it gives CASSSLRGPGANEKLFF.